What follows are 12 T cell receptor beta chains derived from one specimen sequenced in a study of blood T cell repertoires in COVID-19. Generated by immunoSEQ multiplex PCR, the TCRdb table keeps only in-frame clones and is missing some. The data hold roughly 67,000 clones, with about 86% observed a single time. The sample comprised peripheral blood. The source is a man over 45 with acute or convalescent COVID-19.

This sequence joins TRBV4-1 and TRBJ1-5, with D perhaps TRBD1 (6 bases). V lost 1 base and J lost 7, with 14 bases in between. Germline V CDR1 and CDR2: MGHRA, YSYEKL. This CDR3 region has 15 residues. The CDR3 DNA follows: TGCGCCAGCAGCCAAGGGGAGGGGGACCGGCAGCCCCAGCATTTT. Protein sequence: CASSQGEGDRQPQHF.

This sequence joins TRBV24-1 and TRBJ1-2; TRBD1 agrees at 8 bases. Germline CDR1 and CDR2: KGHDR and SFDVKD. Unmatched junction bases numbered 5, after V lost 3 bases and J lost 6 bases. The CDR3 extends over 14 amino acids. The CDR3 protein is CATSDRGTGDGYTF. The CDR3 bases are TGTGCCACCAGTGATCGGGGGACAGGCGATGGCTACACCTTC.

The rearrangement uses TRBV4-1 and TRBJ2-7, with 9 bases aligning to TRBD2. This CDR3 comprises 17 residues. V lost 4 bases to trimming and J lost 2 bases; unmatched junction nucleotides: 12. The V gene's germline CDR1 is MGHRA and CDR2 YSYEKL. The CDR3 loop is CASSPTRVAGATYEQYF. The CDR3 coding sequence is TGCGCCAGCAGCCCTACAAGAGTAGCGGGGGCCACCTACGAGCAGTACTTC.

The CDR3: CASSYGTGHNNSPLHF. The CDR3 coding sequence is TGTGCCAGCAGTTATGGGACAGGTCATAATAATTCACCCCTCCACTTT. The chain recombines TRBV27 with TRBJ1-6, with TRBD1 matching 8 bases. The CDR3 covers 16 residues. V lost 4 bases and J lost 5; bases outside the gene matches: 7. Germline V gene lookup returns CDR1 MNHEY and CDR2 SMNVEV (reference sequence).

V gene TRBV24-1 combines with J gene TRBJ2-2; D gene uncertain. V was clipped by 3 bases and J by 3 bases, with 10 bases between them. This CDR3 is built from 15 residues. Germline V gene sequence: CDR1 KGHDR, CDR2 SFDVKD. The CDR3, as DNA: TGTGCCACCAGTGATCCGAGGCCATACACCGGGGAGCTGTTTTTT. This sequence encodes CATSDPRPYTGELFF.

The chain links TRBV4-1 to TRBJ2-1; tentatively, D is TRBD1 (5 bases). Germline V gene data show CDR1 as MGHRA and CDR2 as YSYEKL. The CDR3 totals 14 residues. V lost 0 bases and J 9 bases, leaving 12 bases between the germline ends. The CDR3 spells CASSQDDKQGEQFF. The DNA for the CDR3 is TGCGCCAGCAGCCAAGACGACAAGCAGGGTGAGCAGTTCTTC.

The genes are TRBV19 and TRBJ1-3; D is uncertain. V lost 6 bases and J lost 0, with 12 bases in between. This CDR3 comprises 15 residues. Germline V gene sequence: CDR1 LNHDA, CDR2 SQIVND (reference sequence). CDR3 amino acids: CASRHKRSSGNTIYF. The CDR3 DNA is TGTGCCAGTAGACACAAAAGAAGCTCTGGAAACACCATATATTTT.

The CDR3 reads CASSARVDQPQHF. The DNA for the CDR3 is TGTGCCAGCAGCGCCAGGGTTGATCAGCCCCAGCATTTT. This chain uses TRBV9 with TRBJ1-5; D may be TRBD1 (5 bases). The CDR3 totals 13 residues. CDR1 and CDR2 from the germline V gene are SGDLS and YYNGEE. V shed 3 bases and J shed 5 bases, with 9 bases lying between them. Full variable domain (missing parts from reference TRBV9 and TRBJ1-5): DSGVTQTPKHLITATGQRVTLRCSPRSGDLSVYWYQQSLDQGLQFLIQYYNGEERAKGNILERFSAQQFPDLHSELNLSSLELGDSALYFCASSARVDQPQHFGDGTRLSIL.

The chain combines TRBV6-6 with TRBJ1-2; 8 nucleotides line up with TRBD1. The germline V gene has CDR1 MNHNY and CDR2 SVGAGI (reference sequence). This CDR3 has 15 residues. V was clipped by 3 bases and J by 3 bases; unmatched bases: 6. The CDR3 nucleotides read TGTGCCAGCAGTTATAGGACAGGGCATCACTATGGCTACACCTTC. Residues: CASSYRTGHHYGYTF.

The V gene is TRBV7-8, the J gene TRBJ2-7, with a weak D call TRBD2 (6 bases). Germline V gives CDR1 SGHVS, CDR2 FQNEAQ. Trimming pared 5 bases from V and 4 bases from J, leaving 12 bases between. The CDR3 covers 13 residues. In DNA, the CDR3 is TGTGCCAGCAGCGGGACTGGGGGGTACGAGCAGTACTTC. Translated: CASSGTGGYEQYF.

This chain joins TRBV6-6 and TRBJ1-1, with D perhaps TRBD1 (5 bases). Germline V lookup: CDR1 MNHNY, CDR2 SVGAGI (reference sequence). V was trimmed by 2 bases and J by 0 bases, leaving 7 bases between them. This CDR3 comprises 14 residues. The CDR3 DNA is TGTGCCAGCAGTTACACGGGGGTGAACACTGAAGCTTTCTTT. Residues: CASSYTGVNTEAFF.

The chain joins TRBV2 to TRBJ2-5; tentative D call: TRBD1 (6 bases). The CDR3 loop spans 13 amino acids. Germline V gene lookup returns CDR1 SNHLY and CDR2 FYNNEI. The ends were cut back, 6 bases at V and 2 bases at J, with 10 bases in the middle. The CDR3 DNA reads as TGTGCCAGCAGCGCTGGACAGCAAGAGACCCAGTACTTC. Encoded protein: CASSAGQQETQYF.